Listed below are T cell receptor beta chains from one sample, sequenced in a study of identical twins. TCRdb reprocessed the 5' RACE reads via MiXCR and lists one record per CDR3 protein. The table has 200,000 to 250,000 distinct CDR3 sequences, around 8.1% seen once. A further study also used this sample, focusing on yellow fever vaccine responses in identical twins.

The sample was memory (CD45RO+) T cells sorted from blood. Source of these receptors: a woman aged 18 to 35 in good health. CDR3s include the opening cysteine and the closing phenylalanine or tryptophan. Each record gives: clone size, V gene, CDR3 length, J gene, D gene, CDR3 protein, CDR3 DNA. A D gene is named only where the DNA matches it firmly. The size field is filled for only some rows; it gives once, few, many or a size class.

clone size: few
V gene: TRBV7-8
CDR3 length: 17
J gene: TRBJ2-3
D gene: NA
CDR3 protein: CASSLEWGTGLTDTQYF
CDR3 DNA: TGTGCCAGCAGCTTAGAGTGGGGGACTGGCCTCACAGATACGCAGTATTTT

clone size: NA
V gene: TRBV18
CDR3 length: 14
J gene: TRBJ2-5
D gene: NA
CDR3 protein: CASSSQGGQETQYF
CDR3 DNA: TGTGCCAGCTCATCGCAAGGGGGACAAGAGACCCAGTACTTC

clone size: many
V gene: TRBV12-3/TRBV12-4
CDR3 length: 15
J gene: TRBJ2-1
D gene: TRBD1
CDR3 protein: CASTTGTGGYNEQFF
CDR3 DNA: TGTGCCAGCACCACCGGGACAGGGGGCTACAATGAGCAGTTCTTC

clone size: NA
V gene: TRBV20-1
CDR3 length: 14
J gene: TRBJ2-3
D gene: TRBD2
CDR3 protein: CSATNPTSVDTQYF
CDR3 DNA: TGCAGTGCAACCAACCCGACTAGCGTAGATACGCAGTATTTT

clone size: many
V gene: TRBV9
CDR3 length: 14
J gene: TRBJ2-2
D gene: TRBD2
CDR3 protein: CASSSGTNTGELFF
CDR3 DNA: TGTGCCAGCAGCAGCGGGACGAACACCGGGGAGCTGTTTTTT

clone size: many
V gene: TRBV6-5
CDR3 length: 16
J gene: TRBJ1-6
D gene: NA
CDR3 protein: CASSYYGASYNSPLHF
CDR3 DNA: TGTGCCAGCAGTTACTATGGCGCCTCCTATAATTCACCCCTCCACTTT

clone size: few
V gene: TRBV28
CDR3 length: 16
J gene: TRBJ2-1
D gene: TRBD2
CDR3 protein: CASSLRGLAGYNEQFF
CDR3 DNA: TGTGCCAGCAGTCTCCGGGGGTTAGCGGGTTACAATGAGCAGTTCTTC

clone size: many
V gene: TRBV6-2/TRBV6-3
CDR3 length: 15
J gene: TRBJ2-7
D gene: TRBD1
CDR3 protein: CASSYPTGDSYEQYF
CDR3 DNA: TGTGCCAGCAGTTACCCGACAGGGGACTCCTACGAGCAGTACTTC

clone size: many
V gene: TRBV10-3
CDR3 length: 14
J gene: TRBJ2-5
D gene: TRBD1
CDR3 protein: CATSPGQDQETQYF
CDR3 DNA: TGTGCCACGTCTCCGGGACAGGATCAAGAGACCCAGTACTTC

clone size: few
V gene: TRBV9
CDR3 length: 14
J gene: TRBJ1-6
D gene: NA
CDR3 protein: CASSGQSYNSPLHF
CDR3 DNA: TGTGCCAGCAGCGGGCAGTCCTATAATTCACCCCTCCACTTT

clone size: many
V gene: TRBV6-6
CDR3 length: 12
J gene: TRBJ2-3
D gene: NA
CDR3 protein: CASSDRPDTQYF
CDR3 DNA: TGTGCCAGCAGTGACAGACCAGATACGCAGTATTTT

clone size: many
V gene: TRBV20-1
CDR3 length: 15
J gene: TRBJ1-4
D gene: TRBD1
CDR3 protein: CSARPWDRANEKLFF
CDR3 DNA: TGCAGTGCTAGACCTTGGGACAGGGCTAATGAAAAACTGTTTTTT

clone size: many
V gene: TRBV4-1
CDR3 length: 15
J gene: TRBJ2-5
D gene: NA
CDR3 protein: CASSQSSSRVETQYF
CDR3 DNA: TGCGCCAGCAGCCAAAGTAGCTCCCGCGTAGAGACCCAGTACTTC

clone size: many
V gene: TRBV12-3/TRBV12-4
CDR3 length: 14
J gene: TRBJ1-1
D gene: NA
CDR3 protein: CASSEGPVGAEAFF
CDR3 DNA: TGTGCCAGCAGTGAGGGACCCGTCGGCGCTGAAGCTTTCTTT